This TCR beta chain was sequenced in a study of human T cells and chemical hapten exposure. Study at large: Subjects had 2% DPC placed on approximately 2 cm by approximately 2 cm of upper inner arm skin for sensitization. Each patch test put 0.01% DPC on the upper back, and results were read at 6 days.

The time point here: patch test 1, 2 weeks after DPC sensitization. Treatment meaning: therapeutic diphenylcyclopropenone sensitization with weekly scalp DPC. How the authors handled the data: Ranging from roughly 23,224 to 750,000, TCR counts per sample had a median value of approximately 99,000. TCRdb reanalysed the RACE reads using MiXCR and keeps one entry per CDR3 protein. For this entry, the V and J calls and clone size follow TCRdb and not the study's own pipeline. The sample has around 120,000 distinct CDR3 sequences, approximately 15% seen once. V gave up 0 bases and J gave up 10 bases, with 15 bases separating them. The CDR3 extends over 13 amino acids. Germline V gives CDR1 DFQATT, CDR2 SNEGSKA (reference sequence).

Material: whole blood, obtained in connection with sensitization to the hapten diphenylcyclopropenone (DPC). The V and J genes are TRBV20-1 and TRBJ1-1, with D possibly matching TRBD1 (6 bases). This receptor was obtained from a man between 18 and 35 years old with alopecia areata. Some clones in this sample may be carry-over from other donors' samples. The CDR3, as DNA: TGCAGTGCTAGAGATGGGGGGGCAGCCCCAGCTTTCTTT. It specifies CSARDGGAAPAFF.